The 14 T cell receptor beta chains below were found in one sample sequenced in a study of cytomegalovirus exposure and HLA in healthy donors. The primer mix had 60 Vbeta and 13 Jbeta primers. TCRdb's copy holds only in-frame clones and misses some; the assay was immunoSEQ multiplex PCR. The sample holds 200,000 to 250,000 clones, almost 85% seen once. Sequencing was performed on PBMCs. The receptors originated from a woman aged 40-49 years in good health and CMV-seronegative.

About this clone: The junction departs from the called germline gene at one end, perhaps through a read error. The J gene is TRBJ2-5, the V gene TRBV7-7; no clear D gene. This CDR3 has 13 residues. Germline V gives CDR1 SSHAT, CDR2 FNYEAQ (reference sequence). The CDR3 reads CASSLDLRETQYF. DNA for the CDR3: TGTGCTAGCAGCTTAGATCTGAGAGAGACCCAGTACTTC.

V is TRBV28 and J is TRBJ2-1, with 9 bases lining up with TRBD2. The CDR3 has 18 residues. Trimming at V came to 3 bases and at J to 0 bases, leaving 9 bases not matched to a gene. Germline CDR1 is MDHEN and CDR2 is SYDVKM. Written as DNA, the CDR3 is TGTGCCAGCAGTTTTGCCAGCGGGGGGCTCAGCTCCTACAATGAGCAGTTCTTC. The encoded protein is CASSFASGGLSSYNEQFF.

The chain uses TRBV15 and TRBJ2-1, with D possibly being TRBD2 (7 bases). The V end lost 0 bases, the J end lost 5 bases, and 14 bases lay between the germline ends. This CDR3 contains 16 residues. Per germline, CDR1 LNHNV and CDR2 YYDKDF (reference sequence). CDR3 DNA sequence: TGTGCCACCAGCAGAGATCGGACGGGGGGCAACAATGAGCAGTTCTTC. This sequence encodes CATSRDRTGGNNEQFF.

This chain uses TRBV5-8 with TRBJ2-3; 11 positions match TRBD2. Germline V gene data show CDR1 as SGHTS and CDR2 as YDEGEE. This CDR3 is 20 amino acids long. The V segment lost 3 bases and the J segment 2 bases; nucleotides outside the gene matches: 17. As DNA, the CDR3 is TGTGCCAGCAGCTCCGACCTTCAACCTATAGCGGGGGGGCTCACAGATACGCAGTATTTT. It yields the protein CASSSDLQPIAGGLTDTQYF.

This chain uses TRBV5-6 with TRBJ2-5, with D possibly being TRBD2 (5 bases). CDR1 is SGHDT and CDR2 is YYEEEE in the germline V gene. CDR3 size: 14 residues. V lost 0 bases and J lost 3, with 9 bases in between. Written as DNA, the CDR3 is TGTGCCAGCAGCTTGGCCGGGCGGGAAGAGACCCAGTACTTC. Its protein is CASSLAGREETQYF.

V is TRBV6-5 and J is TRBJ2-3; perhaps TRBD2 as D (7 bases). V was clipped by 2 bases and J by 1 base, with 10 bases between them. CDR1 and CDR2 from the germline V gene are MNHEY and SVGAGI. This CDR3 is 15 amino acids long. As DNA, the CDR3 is TGTGCCAGCAGTTACGGGGGGGGGCGCACAGATACGCAGTATTTT. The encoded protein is CASSYGGGRTDTQYF.

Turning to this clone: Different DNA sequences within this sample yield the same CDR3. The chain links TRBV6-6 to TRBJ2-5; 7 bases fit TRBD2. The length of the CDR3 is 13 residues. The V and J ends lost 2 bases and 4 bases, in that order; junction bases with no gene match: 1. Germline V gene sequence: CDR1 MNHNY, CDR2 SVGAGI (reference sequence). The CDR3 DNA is TGTGCCAGCAGTTACGGCGGGGGAGAGACCCAGTACTTC. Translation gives CASSYGGGETQYF.

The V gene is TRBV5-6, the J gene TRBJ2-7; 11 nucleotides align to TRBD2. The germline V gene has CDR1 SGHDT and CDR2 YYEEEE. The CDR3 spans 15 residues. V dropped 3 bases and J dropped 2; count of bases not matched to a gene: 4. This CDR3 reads CASSSGLAVPYEQYF. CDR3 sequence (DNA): TGTGCCAGCAGCTCGGGACTAGCGGTGCCCTACGAGCAGTACTTC.

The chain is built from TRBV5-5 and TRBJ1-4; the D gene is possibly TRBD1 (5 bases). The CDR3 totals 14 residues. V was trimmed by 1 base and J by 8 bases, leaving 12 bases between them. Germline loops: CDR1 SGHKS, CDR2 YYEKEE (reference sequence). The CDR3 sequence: CASSLTGLGEKLFF. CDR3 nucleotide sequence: TGTGCCAGCAGCTTGACAGGTCTAGGGGAAAAACTGTTTTTT. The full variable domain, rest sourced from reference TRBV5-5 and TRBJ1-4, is DAGVTQSPTHLIKTRGQQVTLRCSPISGHKSVSWYQQVLGQGPQFIFQYYEKEERGRGNFPDRFSARQFPNYSSELNVNALLLGDSALYLCASSLTGLGEKLFFGSGTQLSVL.

The CDR3 nucleotides are TGTGCCAGCAGTGTATTGGACAAGCTAAACACTGAAGCTTTCTTT. This sequence encodes CASSVLDKLNTEAFF. This chain joins TRBV28 and TRBJ1-1, with D possibly TRBD1 on 5 matching bases. The CDR3 runs to 15 residues. Germline V CDR1 and CDR2: MDHEN, SYDVKM. V lost 5 bases to trimming and J lost 2 bases, with 15 bases between them.

CDR3 amino acids: CAWNRFGVDEQYF. Written as DNA, the CDR3 is TGTGCCTGGAACCGATTCGGGGTGGACGAGCAGTACTTC. This chain uses TRBV30 with TRBJ2-7, with D perhaps matching TRBD2 (5 bases). The germline gives CDR1 GTSNPN, CDR2 SVGIG (reference sequence). This CDR3 comprises 13 residues. V was cut by 4 bases and J by 5 bases, with 15 bases left in between.

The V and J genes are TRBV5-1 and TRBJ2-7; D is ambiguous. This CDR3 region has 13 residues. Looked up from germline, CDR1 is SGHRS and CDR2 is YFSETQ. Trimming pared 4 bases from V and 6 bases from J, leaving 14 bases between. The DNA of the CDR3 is TGCGCCAGCAGCGTTGAAGCGATGAGCGAGCAGTACTTC. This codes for CASSVEAMSEQYF.

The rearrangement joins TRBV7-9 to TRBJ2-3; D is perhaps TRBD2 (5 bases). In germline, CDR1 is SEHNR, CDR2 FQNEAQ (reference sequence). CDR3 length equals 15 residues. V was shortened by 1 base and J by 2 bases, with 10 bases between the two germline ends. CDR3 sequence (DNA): TGTGCCAGCAGCTTAGGACTAATACACACAGATACGCAGTATTTT. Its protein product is CASSLGLIHTDTQYF.

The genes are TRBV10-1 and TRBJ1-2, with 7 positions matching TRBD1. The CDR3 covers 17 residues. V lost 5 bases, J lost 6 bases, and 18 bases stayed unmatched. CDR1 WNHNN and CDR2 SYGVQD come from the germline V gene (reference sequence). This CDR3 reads CASSPHLMTGWGDGYTF. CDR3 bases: TGCGCCAGCAGTCCCCACCTAATGACAGGGTGGGGTGATGGCTACACCTTC.